This T cell receptor beta chain was documented in a study of Graves' ophthalmopathy and Graves' hyperthyroidism. Amplified material comprised TCR beta CDR3 regions derived from RNA transcripts. HTBI primers primed a first-round RT-PCR, and a second-round multiplex PCR followed. TCRdb independently ran MiXCR on the multiplex PCR reads; one entry per CDR3 protein. The table has under 800,000 distinct CDR3 sequences, about 24% seen once; the top ten hold approximately 7%. Germline assignment: CDR1 MNHNS and CDR2 SASEGT. The CDR3 runs to 12 residues. V was clipped by 6 bases and J by 9 bases; unmatched bases: 5.

Sequenced: peripheral blood. The clonotype was recovered from a woman younger than 35 with stable Graves' hyperthyroidism. Some clones in this sample may be carry-over from other donors' samples. The genes are TRBV6-1 and TRBJ1-3; the match to TRBD1 covers 7 bases. The CDR3 DNA reads TGTGCCAGCAGGGGACCAGGGGGCACCATATATTTT. Translated, it gives CASRGPGGTIYF.